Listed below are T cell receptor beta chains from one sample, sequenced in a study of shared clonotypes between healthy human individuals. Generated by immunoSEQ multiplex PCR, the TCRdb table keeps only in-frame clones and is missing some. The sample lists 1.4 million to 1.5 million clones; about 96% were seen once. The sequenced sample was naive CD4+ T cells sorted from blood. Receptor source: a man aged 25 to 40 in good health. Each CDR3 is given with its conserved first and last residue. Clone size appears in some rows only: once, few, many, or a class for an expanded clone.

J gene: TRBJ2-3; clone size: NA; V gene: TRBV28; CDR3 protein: CASREGGTDTQYF
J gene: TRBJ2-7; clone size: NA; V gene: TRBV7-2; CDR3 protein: CASSLAPGTGGDEQYF
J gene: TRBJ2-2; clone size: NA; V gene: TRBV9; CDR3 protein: CASSVQTRTVTGELFF
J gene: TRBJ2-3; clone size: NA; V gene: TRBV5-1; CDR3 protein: CASSPQLNSDTQYF
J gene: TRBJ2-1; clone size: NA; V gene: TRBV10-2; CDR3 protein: CASSDWQYAYNEQFF
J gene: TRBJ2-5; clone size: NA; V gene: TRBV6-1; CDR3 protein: CASSRAGAYQETQYF
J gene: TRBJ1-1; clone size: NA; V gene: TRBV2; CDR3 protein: CASSEWGYGYTEAFF
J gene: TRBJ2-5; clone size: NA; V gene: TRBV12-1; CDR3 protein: CASSWGTEQETQYF
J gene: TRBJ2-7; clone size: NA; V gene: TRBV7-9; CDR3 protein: CASSFPSGRGRSYEQYF
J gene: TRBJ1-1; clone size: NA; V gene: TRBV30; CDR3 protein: CAWSSGGENTEAFF
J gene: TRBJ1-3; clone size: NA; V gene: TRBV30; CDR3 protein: CAWRTGVGNTIYF
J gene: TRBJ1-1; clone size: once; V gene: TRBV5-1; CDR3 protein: CASSLVDRNTEAFF
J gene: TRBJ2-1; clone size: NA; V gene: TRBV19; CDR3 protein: CASSIYGLAVNEQFF
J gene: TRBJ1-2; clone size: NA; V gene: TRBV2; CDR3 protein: CASSDLGEGRGYTF
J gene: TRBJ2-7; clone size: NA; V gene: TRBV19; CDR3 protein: CASSSRYVTGLRGEQYF
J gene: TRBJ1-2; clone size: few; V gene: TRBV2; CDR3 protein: CASSEVGGRGYTF
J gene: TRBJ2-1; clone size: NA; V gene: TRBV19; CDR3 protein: CASRGSGYNEQFF
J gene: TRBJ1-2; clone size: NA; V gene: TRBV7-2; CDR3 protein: CASSSPPTIVNYGYTF
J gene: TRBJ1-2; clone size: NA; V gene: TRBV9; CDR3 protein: CASTPTGGAPNYGYTF
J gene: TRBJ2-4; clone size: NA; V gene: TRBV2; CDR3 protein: CASKGWGNIQYF
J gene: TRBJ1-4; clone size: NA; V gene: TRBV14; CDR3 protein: CASSQDAEDVLFF
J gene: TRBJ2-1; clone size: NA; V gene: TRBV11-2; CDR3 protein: CASSRQMVGRMQNEQFF
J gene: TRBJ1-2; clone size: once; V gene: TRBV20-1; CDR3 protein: CSSQGNGYTF
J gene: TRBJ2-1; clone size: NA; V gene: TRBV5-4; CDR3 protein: CASSPGLAGGGNEQFF
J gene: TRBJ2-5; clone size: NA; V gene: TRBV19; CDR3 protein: CASSRNGSGKETQYF
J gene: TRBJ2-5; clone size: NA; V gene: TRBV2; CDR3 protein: CASREQGWETQYF
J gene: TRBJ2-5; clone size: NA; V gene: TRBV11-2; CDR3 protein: CASSLDQKRTGVMKETQYF
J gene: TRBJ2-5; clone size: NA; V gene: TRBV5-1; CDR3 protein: CASSPLGETQYF
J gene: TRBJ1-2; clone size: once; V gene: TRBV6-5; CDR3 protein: CASRSLSNYGYTF
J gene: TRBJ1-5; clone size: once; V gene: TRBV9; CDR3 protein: CASSVGFENQPQHF
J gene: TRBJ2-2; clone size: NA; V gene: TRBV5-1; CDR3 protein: CASSLPPSGTRGELFF
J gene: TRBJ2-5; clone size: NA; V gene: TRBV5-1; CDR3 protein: CASSWGGASETQYF
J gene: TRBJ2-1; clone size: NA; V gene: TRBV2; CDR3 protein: CASSFLAGEKQFF